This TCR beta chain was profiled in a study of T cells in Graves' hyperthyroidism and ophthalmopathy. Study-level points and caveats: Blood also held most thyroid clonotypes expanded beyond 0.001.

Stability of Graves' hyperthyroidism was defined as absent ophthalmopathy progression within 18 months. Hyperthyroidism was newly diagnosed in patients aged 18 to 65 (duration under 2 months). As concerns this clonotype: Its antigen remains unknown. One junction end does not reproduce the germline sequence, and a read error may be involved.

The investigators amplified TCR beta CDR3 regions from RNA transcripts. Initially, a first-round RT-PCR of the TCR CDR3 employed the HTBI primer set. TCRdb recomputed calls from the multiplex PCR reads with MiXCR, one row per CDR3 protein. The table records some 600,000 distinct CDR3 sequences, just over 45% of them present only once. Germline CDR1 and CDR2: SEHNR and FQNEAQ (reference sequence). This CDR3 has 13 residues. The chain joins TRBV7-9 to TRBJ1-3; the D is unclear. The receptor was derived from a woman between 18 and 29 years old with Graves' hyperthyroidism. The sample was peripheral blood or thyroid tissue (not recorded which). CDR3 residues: CTSSFSSGNTIYF. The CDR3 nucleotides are TGTACCAGCAGCTTCTCTTCTGGAAACACCATATATTTT.